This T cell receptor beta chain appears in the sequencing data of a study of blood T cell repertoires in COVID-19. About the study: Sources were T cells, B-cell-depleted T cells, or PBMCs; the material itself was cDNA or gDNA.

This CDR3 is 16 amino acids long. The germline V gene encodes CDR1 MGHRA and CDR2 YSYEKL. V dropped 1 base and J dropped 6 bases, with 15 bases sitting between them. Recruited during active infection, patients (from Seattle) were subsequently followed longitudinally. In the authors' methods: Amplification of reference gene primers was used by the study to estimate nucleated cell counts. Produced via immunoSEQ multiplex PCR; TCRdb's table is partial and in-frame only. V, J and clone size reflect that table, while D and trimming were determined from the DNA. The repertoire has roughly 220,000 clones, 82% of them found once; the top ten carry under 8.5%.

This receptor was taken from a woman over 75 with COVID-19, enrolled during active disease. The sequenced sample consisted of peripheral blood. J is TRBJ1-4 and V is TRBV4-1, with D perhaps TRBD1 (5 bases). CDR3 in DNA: TGCGCCAGCAGCCAAGCTGAAGCAAGGACATATGAAAAACTGTTTTTT. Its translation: CASSQAEARTYEKLFF.